The present TCR beta chain was sequenced within a study of OX40 agonist ivuxolimab in advanced cancers. Whole-study results and caveats: Clonal expansion in partial responders at 0.1-3.0 mg/kg ranked among the lowest.

CDR3 length equals 15 residues. Between the trimmed V and J ends, which lost 0 bases and 4 bases, there was a span of 13 bases. Per the germline V gene, CDR1 is SGHTS and CDR2 is YDEGEE. In this sample, this clone turned up a few times. Its antigen remains unidentified. Method: immunoSEQ multiplex PCR; TCRdb's copy keeps in-frame clones and lacks some. The table lists about 62,000 clones, around 79% of them singletons. V usage is TRBV5-8 and J usage is TRBJ1-2; D is unresolved. This receptor was taken from an adult with an advanced solid tumor such as melanoma, head and neck, liver or kidney cancer. The sequencing here drew on CD4+ or CD8+ T cells sorted from blood, taken in a trial of the OX40 agonist ivuxolimab. CDR3 coding DNA: TGTGCCAGCAGCTTGGTGTCAGGCGCGAGCTATGGCTACACCTTC. Amino acids: CASSLVSGASYGYTF.